The entry below describes one T cell receptor beta chain. Germline loops: CDR1 SGHTA, CDR2 FQGTGA. V shed 4 bases, J shed 2 bases, and the junction held 3 bases outside the gene matches. The CDR3 has 15 amino acids. Source study methods: Estimates of nucleated cell counts were drawn from the amplification of reference gene primers. Data came from immunoSEQ multiplex PCR; TCRdb stores just in-frame clones and leaves some out. The V and J calls and clone size come from that table; D and trimming were worked out from the DNA. In the table there are fewer than 150,000 clones, around three quarters of which are singletons. The sample comes from a study of blood T cell repertoires in COVID-19. Study-wide context: Collection of acute and convalescent COVID-19 samples took place in the United States, Italy and Spain. The cDNA or gDNA used as material had been derived from T cells, B-cell-depleted T cells, or PBMCs.

The origin of this receptor is a human donor in a cohort sampled during active COVID-19. The chain combines TRBV7-3 with TRBJ2-2, with TRBD1 matching 8 bases. The sample comprised peripheral blood. The CDR3 nucleotides read TGTGCCAGCAGCTCGACAGGGGATAACACCGGGGAGCTGTTTTTT. This gives the protein CASSSTGDNTGELFF.